The rows below give T cell receptor beta chains drawn from one sample of a study of technical replicates of blood from a handful of donors. Assay used: immunoSEQ multiplex PCR; TCRdb lists only in-frame clones, some missing. The sample consists of about 70,000 clones, approximately 94% of them appearing once. Source material: T cells isolated from PBMCs. Receptor source: a human donor in good health. The conserved cysteine and the conserved F or W are not part of the CDR3 here. The size entry is marked missing in some rows and otherwise reads once, few, many or a size class.

clone_size v_call cdr3_aa
NA TRBV13 ASSLEVSPPRGEQF
once TRBV18 ASSPLQGAQGPSEAF
NA TRBV19 ASTPGQILRVAAKNIQY
once TRBV6-1 ASSGMDRGFQPQH
NA TRBV7-8 ASSLSSLNTEAF
NA TRBV6-6 ASSRDNRVHTNEQF
NA TRBV5-1 ASSSGQATYGYT
NA TRBV5-4 ASSSQGPNTEAF
NA TRBV19 ASSAVLAKNIQY
NA TRBV11-2 ASSPLVAGVYNEQF
NA TRBV6-4 ASSDAGRTGELF
NA TRBV6-4 ASSDQFGTGGYT
NA TRBV7-3 ASSRVGGETQY
NA TRBV9 ASSVGGSSGNTIY
NA TRBV2 ASSERWLAGPSRF
once TRBV15 ATSRGTSNEQF
once TRBV18 ASSPPPSGSETQY
NA TRBV4-3 ASSQEATASTDTQY
NA TRBV7-2 ASRASGSFGEQF
NA TRBV7-8 ASSWETGGNTEAF
NA TRBV9 ASSVAMTTSGSIEQF
NA TRBV6-1 ASSEDGGVGGYT
once TRBV6-1 ASSEGLADSYEQY
NA TRBV7-3 ASSLTPGTSGFTGELF
NA TRBV5-4 ASSFKNLAGGQRDNEQF
NA TRBV19 ASSIRTETYGYT
few TRBV5-1 ASRLAGGQNIQY